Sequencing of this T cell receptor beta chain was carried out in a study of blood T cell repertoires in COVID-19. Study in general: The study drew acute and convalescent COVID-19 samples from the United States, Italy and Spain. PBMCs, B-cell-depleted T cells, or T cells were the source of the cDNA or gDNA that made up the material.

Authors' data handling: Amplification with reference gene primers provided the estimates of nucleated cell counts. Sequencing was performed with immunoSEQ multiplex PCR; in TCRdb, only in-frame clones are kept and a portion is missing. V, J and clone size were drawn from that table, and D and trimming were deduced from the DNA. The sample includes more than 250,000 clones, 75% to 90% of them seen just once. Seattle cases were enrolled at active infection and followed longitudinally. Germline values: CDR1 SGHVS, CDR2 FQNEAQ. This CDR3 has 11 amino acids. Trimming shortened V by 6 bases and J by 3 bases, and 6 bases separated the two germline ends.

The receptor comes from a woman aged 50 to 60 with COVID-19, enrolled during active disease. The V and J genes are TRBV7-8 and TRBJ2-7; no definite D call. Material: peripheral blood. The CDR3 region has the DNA TGTGCCAGCAGTAACAGCTACGAGCAGTACTTC. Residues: CASSNSYEQYF.